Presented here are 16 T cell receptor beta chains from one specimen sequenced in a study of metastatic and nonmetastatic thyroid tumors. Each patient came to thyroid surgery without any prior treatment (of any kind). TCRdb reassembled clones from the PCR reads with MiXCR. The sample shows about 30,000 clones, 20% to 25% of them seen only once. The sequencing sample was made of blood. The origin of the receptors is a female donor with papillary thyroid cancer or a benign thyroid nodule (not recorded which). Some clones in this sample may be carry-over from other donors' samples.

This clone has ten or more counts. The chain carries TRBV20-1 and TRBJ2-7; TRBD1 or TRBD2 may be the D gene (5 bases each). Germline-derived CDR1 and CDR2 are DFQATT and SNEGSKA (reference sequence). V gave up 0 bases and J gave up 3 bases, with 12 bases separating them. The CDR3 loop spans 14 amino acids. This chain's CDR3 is CSAREGEAIYEQYF. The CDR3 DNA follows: TGCAGTGCTAGAGAGGGGGAAGCTATCTACGAGCAGTACTTC.

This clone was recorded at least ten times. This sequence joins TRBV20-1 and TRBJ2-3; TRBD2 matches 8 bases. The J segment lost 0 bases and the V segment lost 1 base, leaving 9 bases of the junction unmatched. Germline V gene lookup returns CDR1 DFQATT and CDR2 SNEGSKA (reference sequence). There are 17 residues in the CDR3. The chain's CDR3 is CSARGGRLAPSTDTQYF. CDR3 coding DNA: TGCAGTGCTAGAGGGGGTCGACTAGCGCCCAGCACAGATACGCAGTATTTT.

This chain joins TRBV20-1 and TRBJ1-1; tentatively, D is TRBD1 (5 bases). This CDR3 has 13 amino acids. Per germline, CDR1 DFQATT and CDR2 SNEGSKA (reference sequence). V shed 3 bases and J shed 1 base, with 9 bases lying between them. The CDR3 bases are TGCAGTGCTAGTCTACAGGAGAACACTGAAGCTTTCTTT. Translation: CSASLQENTEAFF.

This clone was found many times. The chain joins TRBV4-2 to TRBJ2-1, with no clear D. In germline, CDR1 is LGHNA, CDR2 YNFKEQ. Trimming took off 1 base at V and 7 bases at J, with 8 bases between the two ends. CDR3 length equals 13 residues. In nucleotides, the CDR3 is TGTGCCAGCAGCCAAGGATCCGGAAATGAGCAGTTCTTC. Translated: CASSQGSGNEQFF.

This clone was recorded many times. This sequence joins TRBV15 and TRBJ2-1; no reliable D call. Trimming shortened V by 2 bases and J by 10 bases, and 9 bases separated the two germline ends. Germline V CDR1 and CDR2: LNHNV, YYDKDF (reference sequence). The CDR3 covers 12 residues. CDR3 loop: CATSRRISEQFF. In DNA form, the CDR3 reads TGTGCCACCAGCAGAAGAATCTCCGAGCAGTTCTTC.

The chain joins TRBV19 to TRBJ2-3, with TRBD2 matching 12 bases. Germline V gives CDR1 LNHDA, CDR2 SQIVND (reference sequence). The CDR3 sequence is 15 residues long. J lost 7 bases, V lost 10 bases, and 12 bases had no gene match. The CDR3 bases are TGTGCCACTAGAAGGGCTAGCGGGAGGGAATATACGCAGTATTTT. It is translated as CATRRASGREYTQYF.

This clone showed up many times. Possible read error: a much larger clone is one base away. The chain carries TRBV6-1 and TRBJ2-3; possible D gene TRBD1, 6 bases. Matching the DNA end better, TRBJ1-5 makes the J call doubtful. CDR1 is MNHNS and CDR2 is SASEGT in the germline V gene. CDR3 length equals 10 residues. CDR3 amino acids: CAAGADTQHF. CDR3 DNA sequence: TGTGCTGCGGGGGCAGATACGCAGCATTTT.

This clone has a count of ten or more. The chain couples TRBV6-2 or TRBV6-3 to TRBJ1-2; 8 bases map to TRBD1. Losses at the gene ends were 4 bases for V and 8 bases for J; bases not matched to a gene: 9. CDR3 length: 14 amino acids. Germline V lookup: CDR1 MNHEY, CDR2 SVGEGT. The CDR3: CASSSVDRVGGYTF. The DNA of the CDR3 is TGTGCCAGCAGTTCAGTGGACAGGGTAGGCGGCTACACCTTC.

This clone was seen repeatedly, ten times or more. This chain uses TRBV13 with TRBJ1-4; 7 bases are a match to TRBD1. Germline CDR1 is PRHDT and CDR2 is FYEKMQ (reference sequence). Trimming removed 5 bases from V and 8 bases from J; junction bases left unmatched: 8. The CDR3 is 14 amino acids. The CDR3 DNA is TGTGCCAGCAGCCAAGGGGGCCCGAACGAAAAACTGTTTTTT. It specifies CASSQGGPNEKLFF.

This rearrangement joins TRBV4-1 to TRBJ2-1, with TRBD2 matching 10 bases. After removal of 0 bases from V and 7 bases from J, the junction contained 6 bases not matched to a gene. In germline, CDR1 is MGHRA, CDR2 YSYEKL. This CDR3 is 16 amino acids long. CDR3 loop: CASSQEASGSRNEQFF. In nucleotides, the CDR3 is TGCGCCAGCAGCCAAGAAGCTAGCGGGAGTCGAAATGAGCAGTTCTTC.

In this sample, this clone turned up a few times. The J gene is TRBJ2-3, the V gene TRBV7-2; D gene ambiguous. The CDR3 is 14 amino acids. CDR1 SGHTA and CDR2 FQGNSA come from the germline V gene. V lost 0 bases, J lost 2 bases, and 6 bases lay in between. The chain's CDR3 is CASSLASATDTQYF. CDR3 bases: TGTGCCAGCAGCTTAGCCTCGGCCACAGATACGCAGTATTTT.

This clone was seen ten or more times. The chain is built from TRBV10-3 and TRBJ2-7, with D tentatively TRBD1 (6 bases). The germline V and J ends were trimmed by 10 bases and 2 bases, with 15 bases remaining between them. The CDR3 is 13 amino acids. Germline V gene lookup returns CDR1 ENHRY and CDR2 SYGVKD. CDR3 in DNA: TGTGCCACAGGACCGGGACAAGCCTACGAGCAGTACTTC. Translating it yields CATGPGQAYEQYF.

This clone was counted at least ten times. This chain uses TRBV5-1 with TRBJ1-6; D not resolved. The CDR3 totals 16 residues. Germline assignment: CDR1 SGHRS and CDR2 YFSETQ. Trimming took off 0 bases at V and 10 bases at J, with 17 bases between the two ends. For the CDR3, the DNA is TGCGCCAGCAGCTTGGAGGCGGTGACTAGCGGGTCACCCCTCCACTTT. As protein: CASSLEAVTSGSPLHF.

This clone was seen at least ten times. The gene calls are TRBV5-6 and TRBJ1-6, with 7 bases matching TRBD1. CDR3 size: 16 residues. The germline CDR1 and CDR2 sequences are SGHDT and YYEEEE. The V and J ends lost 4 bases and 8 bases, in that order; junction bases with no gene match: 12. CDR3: CASSQGGPKAYSPLHF. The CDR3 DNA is TGTGCCAGCAGCCAGGGGGGCCCAAAAGCCTATTCACCCCTCCACTTT.

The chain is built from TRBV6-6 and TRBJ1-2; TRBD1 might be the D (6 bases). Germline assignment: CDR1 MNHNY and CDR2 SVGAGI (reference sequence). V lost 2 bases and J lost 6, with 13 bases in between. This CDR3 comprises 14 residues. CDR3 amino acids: CASSYGQGIDGYTF. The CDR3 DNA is TGTGCCAGCAGTTACGGGCAGGGGATAGATGGCTACACCTTC.

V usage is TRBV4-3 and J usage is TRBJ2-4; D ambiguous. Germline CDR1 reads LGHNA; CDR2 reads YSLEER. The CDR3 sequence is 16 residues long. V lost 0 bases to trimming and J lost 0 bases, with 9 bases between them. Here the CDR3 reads CASSQEWGLAKNIQYF. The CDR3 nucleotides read TGCGCCAGCAGCCAAGAATGGGGTTTAGCCAAAAACATTCAGTACTTC.